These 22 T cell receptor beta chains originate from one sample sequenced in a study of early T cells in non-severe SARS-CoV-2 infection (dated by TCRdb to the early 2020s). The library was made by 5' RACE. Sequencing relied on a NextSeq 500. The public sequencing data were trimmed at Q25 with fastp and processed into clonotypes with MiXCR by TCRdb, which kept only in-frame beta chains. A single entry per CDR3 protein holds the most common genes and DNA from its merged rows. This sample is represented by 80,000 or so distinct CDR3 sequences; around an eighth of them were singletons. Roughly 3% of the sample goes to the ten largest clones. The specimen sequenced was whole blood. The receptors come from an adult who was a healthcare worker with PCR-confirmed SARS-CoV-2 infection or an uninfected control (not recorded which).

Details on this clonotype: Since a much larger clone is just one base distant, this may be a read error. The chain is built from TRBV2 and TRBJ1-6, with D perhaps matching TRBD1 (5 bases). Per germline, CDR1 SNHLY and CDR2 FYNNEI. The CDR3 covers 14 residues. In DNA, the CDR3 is TGTGCCAGCAGTGAGGGACCCTTTAATTCACCCCACCACTTT. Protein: CASSEGPFNSPHHF.

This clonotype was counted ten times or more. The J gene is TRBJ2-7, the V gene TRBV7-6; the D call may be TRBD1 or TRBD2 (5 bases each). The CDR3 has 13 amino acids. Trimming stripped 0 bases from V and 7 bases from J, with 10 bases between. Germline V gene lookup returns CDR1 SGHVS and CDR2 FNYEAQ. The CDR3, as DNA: TGTGCCAGCAGCTTAGCGGGGGTTACGGAGCAGTACTTC. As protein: CASSLAGVTEQYF.

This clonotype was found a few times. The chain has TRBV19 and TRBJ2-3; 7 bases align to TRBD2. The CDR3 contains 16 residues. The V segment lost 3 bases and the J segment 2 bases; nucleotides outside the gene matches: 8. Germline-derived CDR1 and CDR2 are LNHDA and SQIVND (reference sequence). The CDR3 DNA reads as TGTGCCAGTAGTATCCCGGGACTATCCCACACAGATACGCAGTATTTT. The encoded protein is CASSIPGLSHTDTQYF.

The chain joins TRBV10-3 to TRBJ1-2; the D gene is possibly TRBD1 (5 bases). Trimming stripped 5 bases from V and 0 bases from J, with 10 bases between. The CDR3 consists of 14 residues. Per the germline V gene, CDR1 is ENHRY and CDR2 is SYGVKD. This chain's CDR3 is CAISPGPTNYGYTF. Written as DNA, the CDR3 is TGTGCCATCAGTCCGGGACCTACTAACTATGGCTACACCTTC.

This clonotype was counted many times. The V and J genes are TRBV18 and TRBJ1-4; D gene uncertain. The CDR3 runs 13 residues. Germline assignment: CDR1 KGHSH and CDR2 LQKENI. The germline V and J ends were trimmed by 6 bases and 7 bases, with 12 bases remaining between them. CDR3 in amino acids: CASSPGVTEKLFF. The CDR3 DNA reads TGTGCCAGCTCCCCCGGAGTTACTGAAAAACTGTTTTTT.

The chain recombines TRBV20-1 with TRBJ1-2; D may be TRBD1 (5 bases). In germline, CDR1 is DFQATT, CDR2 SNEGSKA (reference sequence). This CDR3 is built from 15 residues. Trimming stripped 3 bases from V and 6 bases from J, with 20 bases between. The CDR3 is CSASGQLGTVDGYTF. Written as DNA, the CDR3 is TGCAGTGCTAGTGGTCAATTAGGGACCGTGGATGGCTACACCTTC.

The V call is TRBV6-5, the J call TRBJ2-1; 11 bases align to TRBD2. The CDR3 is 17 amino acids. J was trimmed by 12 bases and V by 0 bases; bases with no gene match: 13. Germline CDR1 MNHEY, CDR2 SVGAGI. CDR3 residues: CASSYSGLAGGYKWQFF. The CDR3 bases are TGTGCCAGCAGTTACTCAGGGCTAGCGGGGGGCTACAAATGGCAGTTCTTC.

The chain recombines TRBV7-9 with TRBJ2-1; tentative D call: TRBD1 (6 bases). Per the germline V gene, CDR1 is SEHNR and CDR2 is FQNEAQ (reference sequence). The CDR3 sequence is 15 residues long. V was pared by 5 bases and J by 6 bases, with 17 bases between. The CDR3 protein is CASSRAGEGFNEQFF. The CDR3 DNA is TGTGCCAGCAGCCGGGCAGGGGAAGGTTTCAATGAGCAGTTCTTC.

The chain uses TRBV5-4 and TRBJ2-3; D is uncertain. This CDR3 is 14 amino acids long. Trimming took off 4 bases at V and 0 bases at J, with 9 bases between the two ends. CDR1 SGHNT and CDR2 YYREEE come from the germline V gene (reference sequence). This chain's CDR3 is CASSPDLSTDTQYF. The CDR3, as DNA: TGTGCCAGCAGCCCTGACCTTAGCACAGATACGCAGTATTTT.

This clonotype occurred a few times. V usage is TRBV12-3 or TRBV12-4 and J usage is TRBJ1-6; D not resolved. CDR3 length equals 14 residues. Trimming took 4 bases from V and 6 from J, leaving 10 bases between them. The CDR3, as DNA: TGTGCCAGCAGTTCCGAGCAGGTTAATTCACCCCTCCACTTT. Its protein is CASSSEQVNSPLHF.

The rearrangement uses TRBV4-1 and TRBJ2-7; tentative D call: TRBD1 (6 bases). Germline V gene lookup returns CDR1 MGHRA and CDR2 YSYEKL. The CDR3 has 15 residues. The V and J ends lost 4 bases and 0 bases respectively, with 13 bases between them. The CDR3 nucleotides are TGCGCCAGCAGCCTAAACCAGGGGTTCTCCTACGAGCAGTACTTC. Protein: CASSLNQGFSYEQYF.

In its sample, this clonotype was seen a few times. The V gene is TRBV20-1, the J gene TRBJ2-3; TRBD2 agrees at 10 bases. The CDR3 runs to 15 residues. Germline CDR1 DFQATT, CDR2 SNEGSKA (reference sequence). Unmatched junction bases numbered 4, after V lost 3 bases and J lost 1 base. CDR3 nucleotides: TGCAGTGCTAGGACTAGCGGGTCTCGCACAGATACGCAGTATTTT. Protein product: CSARTSGSRTDTQYF.

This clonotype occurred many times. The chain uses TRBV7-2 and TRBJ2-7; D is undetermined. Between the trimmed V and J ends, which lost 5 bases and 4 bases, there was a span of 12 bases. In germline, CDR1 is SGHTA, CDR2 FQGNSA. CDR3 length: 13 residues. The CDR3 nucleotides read TGTGCCAGCAGCCCCCCCGCCTTGTACGAGCAGTACTTC. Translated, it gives CASSPPALYEQYF.

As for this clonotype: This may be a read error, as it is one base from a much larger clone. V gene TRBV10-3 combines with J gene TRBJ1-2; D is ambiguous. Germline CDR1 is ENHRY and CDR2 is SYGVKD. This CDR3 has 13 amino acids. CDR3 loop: CAISAQVDSGHTF. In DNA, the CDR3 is TGTGCCATCAGTGCCCAGGTGGATTCTGGCCACACCTTC.

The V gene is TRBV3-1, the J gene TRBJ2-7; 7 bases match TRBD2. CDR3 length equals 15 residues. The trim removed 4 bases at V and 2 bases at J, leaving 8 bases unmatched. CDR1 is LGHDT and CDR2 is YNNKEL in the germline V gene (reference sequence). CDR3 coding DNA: TGTGCCAGCAGCCTAGGACGGGGGGTCCCCTACGAGCAGTACTTC. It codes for CASSLGRGVPYEQYF.

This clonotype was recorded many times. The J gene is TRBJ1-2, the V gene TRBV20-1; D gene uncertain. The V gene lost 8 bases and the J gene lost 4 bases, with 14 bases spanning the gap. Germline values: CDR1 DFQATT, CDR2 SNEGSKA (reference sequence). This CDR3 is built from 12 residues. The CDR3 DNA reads TGCAGTTCTACCGGGCTTCCCTATGGCTACACCTTC. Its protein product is CSSTGLPYGYTF.

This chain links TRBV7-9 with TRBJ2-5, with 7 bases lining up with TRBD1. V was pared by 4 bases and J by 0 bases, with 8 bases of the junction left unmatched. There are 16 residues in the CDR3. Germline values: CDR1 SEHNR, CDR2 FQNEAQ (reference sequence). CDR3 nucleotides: TGTGCCAGCAGCTGGCCTCCACAGGGGTACCAAGAGACCCAGTACTTC. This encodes CASSWPPQGYQETQYF. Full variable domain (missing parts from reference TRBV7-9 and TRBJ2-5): DTGVSQNPRHKITKRGQNVTFRCDPISEHNRLYWYRQTLGQGPEFLTYFQNEAQLEKSRLLSDRFSAERPKGSFSTLEIQRTEQGDSAMYLCASSWPPQGYQETQYFGPGTRLLVL.

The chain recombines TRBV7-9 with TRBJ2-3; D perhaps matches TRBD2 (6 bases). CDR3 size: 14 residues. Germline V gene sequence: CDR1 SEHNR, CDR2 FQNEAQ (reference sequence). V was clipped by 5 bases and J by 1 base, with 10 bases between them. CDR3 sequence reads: CASSHPGGTDTQYF. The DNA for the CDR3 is TGTGCCAGCAGCCACCCGGGAGGCACAGATACGCAGTATTTT.

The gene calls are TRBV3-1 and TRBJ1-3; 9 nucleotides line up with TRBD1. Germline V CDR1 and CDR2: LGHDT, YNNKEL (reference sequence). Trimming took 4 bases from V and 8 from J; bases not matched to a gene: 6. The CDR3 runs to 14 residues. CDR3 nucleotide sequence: TGTGCCAGCAGCCCGGGGACAGGGAGGCACACCATATATTTT. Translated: CASSPGTGRHTIYF.

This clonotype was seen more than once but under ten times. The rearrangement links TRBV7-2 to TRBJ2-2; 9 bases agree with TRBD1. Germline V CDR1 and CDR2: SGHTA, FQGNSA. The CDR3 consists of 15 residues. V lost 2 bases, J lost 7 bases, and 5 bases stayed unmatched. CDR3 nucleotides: TGTGCCAGCAGCTTAACCGGGACAGGGTTCGGGGAGCTGTTTTTT. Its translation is CASSLTGTGFGELFF.

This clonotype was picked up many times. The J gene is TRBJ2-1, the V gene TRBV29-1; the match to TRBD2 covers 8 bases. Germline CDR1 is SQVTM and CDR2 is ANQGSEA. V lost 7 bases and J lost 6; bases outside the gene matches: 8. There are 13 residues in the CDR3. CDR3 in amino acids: CSASLGLGNEQFF. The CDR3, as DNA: TGCAGCGCCTCCCTGGGACTAGGCAATGAGCAGTTCTTC.

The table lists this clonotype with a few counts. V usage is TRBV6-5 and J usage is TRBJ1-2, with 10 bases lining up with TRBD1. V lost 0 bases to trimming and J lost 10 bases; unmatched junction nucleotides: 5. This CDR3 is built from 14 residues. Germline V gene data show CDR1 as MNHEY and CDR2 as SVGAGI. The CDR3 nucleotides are TGTGCCAGCAGTTACTCCCGGGACAGGGGCATCTACACCTTC. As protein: CASSYSRDRGIYTF.